These 17 T cell receptor beta chains were sequenced from one sample in a study of blood T cells in healthy people across ages. Sample-barcoded 5' priming and a J-beta primer mix drove a second PCR of 7 to 11 cycles. TCRdb passed the 5' RACE reads through MiXCR, listing each CDR3 protein once. Of hundreds of thousands of distinct CDR3 sequences listed, around half are singletons. Source material: blood. Receptors were obtained from a man older than 75 in good health.

The chain has TRBV11-2 and TRBJ1-4, with a tentative D call TRBD1 (6 bases). The V gene lost 1 base and the J gene lost 0 bases, with 12 bases spanning the gap. The germline V gene has CDR1 SGHAT and CDR2 FQNNGV. The CDR3 contains 17 residues. The CDR3 DNA follows: TGTGCCAGCAGCTTAGCTTGGGGGGCCGCAACTAATGAAAAACTGTTTTTT. It codes for CASSLAWGAATNEKLFF.

This clonotype was counted many times. The chain carries TRBV4-3 and TRBJ2-4, with 8 nucleotides matching TRBD2. Unmatched junction bases numbered 5, after V lost 4 bases and J lost 0 bases. The CDR3 runs to 16 residues. Germline V gene lookup returns CDR1 LGHNA and CDR2 YSLEER. The CDR3 sequence is CASSPELAEAKNIQYF. The CDR3 coding sequence is TGCGCCAGCAGCCCAGAACTAGCGGAAGCCAAAAACATTCAGTACTTC.

The chain carries TRBV7-8 and TRBJ2-3; D gene unclear. V gave up 5 bases and J gave up 3 bases, with 12 bases separating them. Germline-derived CDR1 and CDR2 are SGHVS and FQNEAQ. The CDR3 consists of 14 residues. CDR3 DNA: TGTGCCAGCAGCCCATTCCAGGTGACAGATACGCAGTATTTT. Translated, it gives CASSPFQVTDTQYF. The full variable domain, its missing parts supplied by reference TRBV7-8 and TRBJ2-3, is GAGVSQSPRYKVAKRGQDVALRCDPISGHVSLFWYQQALGQGPEFLTYFQNEAQLDKSGLPSDRFFAERPEGSVSTLKIQRTQQEDSAVYLCASSPFQVTDTQYFGPGTRLTVL.

CDR3 protein: CAISDTDTLYEQYF. The CDR3, as DNA: TGTGCCATCAGTGACACGGACACTTTATACGAGCAGTACTTC. The chain links TRBV10-3 to TRBJ2-7, with TRBD1 as a possible D gene (5 bases). Germline CDR1 reads ENHRY; CDR2 reads SYGVKD. The CDR3 runs 14 residues. V lost 3 bases, J lost 4 bases, and 13 bases lay in between.

Comment on this clonotype: At one end the junction does not follow the germline gene, possibly because of a read error. V and J are TRBV12-3 or TRBV12-4 and TRBJ2-3, with a weak D call TRBD2 (5 bases). This CDR3 has 15 amino acids. In DNA form, the CDR3 reads TGTGCCAGCAGTGACGACCGACTGGGAGCAGATATGCAGTATTTT. Translated, it gives CASSDDRLGADMQYF.

A few counts support this clonotype. This chain links TRBV10-3 with TRBJ2-1; D remains unclear. The V gene's germline CDR1 is ENHRY and CDR2 SYGVKD. This CDR3 has 12 amino acids. The V end was cut by 6 bases, the J end by 8 bases, with 11 bases between. CDR3 coding DNA: TGTGCCATCAGCCTCGCCGGCCATGAGCAGTTCTTC. Amino acids: CAISLAGHEQFF.

This clonotype has at least ten counts. The V and J genes are TRBV7-2 and TRBJ2-7, with D unclear. Germline CDR1 is SGHTA and CDR2 is FQGNSA. This CDR3 comprises 13 residues. The ends were cut back, 3 bases at V and 2 bases at J, with 8 bases in the middle. Written as DNA, the CDR3 is TGTGCCAGCAGCTTCCAGCCCGCCTACGAGCAGTACTTC. Its protein product is CASSFQPAYEQYF.

The chain joins TRBV28 to TRBJ2-5, with 15 bases that match TRBD2. The J segment lost 13 bases and the V segment lost 6 bases, leaving 9 bases of the junction unmatched. CDR3 length: 14 residues. Germline V gene data show CDR1 as MDHEN and CDR2 as SYDVKM. The chain's CDR3 is CASRWTSGRAPLYF. The CDR3 DNA sequence: TGTGCCAGCAGATGGACTAGCGGGAGGGCCCCGCTGTACTTC.

This clonotype was picked up many times. The genes are TRBV12-3 or TRBV12-4 and TRBJ2-3; D possibly corresponds to TRBD1 (5 bases). V was cut by 5 bases and J by 10 bases, with 10 bases left in between. CDR3 length: 11 amino acids. CDR3 residues: CASSKQGAQYF. The CDR3 coding sequence is TGTGCCAGCAGTAAGCAGGGCGCGCAGTATTTT.

As regards this clonotype: A much larger clone lies a single base off, so this may be a read error. This chain links TRBV30 with TRBJ2-1, with 8 bases lining up with TRBD2. The CDR3 extends over 15 amino acids. J was trimmed by 0 bases and V by 2 bases; bases with no gene match: 3. Per the germline V gene, CDR1 is GTSNPN and CDR2 is SVGIG (reference sequence). The CDR3 spells CAWSNAGGSYNEQFF. The CDR3 bases are TGTGCCTGGAGTAACGCGGGAGGCTCCTACAATGAGCAGTTCTTC.

The chain combines TRBV20-1 with TRBJ2-7; 7 nucleotides line up with TRBD1. CDR1 DFQATT and CDR2 SNEGSKA come from the germline V gene (reference sequence). The CDR3 contains 15 residues. V was pared by 4 bases and J by 0 bases, with 9 bases of the junction left unmatched. CDR3: CSANPGQSSSYEQYF. CDR3 DNA: TGCAGTGCTAATCCGGGACAGTCAAGCTCCTACGAGCAGTACTTC.

V usage is TRBV28 and J usage is TRBJ1-1; 8 nucleotides agree with TRBD1. The germline CDR1 and CDR2 sequences are MDHEN and SYDVKM. CDR3 length equals 14 residues. After removal of 7 bases from V and 10 bases from J, the junction contained 14 bases not matched to a gene. For the CDR3, the DNA is TGTGCCAGCACCACGGGGGGACAGGCCCTGAGAGCTTTCTTT. The encoded protein is CASTTGGQALRAFF.

This rearrangement joins TRBV4-2 to TRBJ2-3; 10 bases align to TRBD1. CDR3 length: 19 amino acids. V was clipped by 4 bases and J by 0 bases; unmatched bases: 13. The germline CDR1 and CDR2 sequences are LGHNA and YNFKEQ. This chain's CDR3 is CASSRKTATGGLSTDTQYF. For the CDR3, the DNA is TGTGCCAGCAGCCGGAAGACGGCGACAGGGGGCCTGAGCACAGATACGCAGTATTTT.

The gene calls are TRBV7-9 and TRBJ2-7, with TRBD1 identical over 9 bases. Per the germline V gene, CDR1 is SEHNR and CDR2 is FQNEAQ (reference sequence). J lost 4 bases, V lost 1 base, and 5 bases had no gene match. CDR3 size: 15 residues. CDR3 coding DNA: TGTGCCAGCAGCTTAGACGGACAGGGGAGGTACGAGCAGTACTTC. Its translation: CASSLDGQGRYEQYF.

The chain couples TRBV5-1 to TRBJ2-3; D perhaps matches TRBD1 (6 bases). Germline lookup yields CDR1 SGHRS and CDR2 YFSETQ. This CDR3 is 16 amino acids long. Trimming cost V 10 bases and J 2 bases, with 23 bases left between them. CDR3 residues: CARTRTYRASTDTQYF. In DNA, the CDR3 is TGCGCCCGCACCCGAACCTACAGGGCTTCCACAGATACGCAGTATTTT.

The rearrangement joins TRBV6-5 to TRBJ2-5; 8 nucleotides line up with TRBD2. The V gene end was trimmed by 8 bases and the J gene end by 11 bases; junction bases not matched to a gene: 19. CDR3 size: 15 residues. Germline assignment: CDR1 MNHEY and CDR2 SVGAGI. The CDR3 reads CASVAGGSSRNEQYF. For the CDR3, the DNA is TGTGCCAGCGTGGCGGGGGGCTCCTCTCGGAATGAGCAGTACTTC.

V usage is TRBV3-1 and J usage is TRBJ1-2; D unclear. The CDR3 is 15 amino acids. V was shortened by 1 base and J by 2 bases, with 11 bases between the two germline ends. Germline V lookup: CDR1 LGHDT, CDR2 YNNKEL (reference sequence). The CDR3 DNA reads as TGTGCCAGCAGCCAAGGGGCGCGGAAGAACTATGGCTACACCTTC. It codes for CASSQGARKNYGYTF.